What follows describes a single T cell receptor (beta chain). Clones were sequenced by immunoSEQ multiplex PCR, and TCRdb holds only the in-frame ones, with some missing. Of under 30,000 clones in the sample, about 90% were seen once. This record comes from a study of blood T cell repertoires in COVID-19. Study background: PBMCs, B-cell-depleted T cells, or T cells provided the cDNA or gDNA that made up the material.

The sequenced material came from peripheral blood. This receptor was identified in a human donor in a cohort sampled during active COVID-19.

CDR3 coding DNA: TGTGCCAGCAGTTTATTGCTGGCCGAGCAGTACTTC. Its protein is CASSLLLAEQYF. The V gene is TRBV12-3 or TRBV12-4, the J gene TRBJ2-7, with D unresolved. The V and J ends lost 2 bases and 6 bases respectively, with 8 bases between them. The CDR3 totals 12 residues.